These 13 T cell receptor beta chains originate from one sample sequenced in a study of a mutant IDH1 vaccine in newly diagnosed glioma. The antigens for these receptors are not known. TCRdb's copy holds only in-frame clones and misses some; the assay was immunoSEQ multiplex PCR. The sample lists 58,000 or so clones, 75% to 90% occurring once. Time point noted: week 23, last vaccination. Mutant IDH1 20-mer peptide, at 300 ug, made up each vaccine dose, with topical imiquimod. The source was PBMCs, collected from a glioma patient whose treatment included an IDH1 peptide vaccine. These receptors came from a man in his forties or fifties with glioma.

The chain has TRBV5-1 and TRBJ1-2, with D hard to call. The CDR3 length is 14 residues. Trimming took off 4 bases at V and 5 bases at J, with 15 bases between the two ends. From germline, CDR1 is SGHRS and CDR2 YFSETQ. The CDR3 sequence: CASSNGGDSYGYTF. CDR3 in DNA: TGCGCCAGCAGCAACGGTGGGGATTCATATGGCTACACCTTC.

The chain uses TRBV21-1 and TRBJ1-1; no DNA check was done on the table's D call, TRBD1. TRBV21-1 represents a pseudogene. This CDR3 comprises 12 residues. Here the CDR3 reads CASYIGGLEAFF. The CDR3, as DNA: TGTGCCAGTTATATAGGGGGCCTCGAAGCTTTCTTT.

This clone was observed a single time. V is TRBV7-9 and J is TRBJ1-2; 7 bases are shared with TRBD1. The CDR3 has 15 amino acids. V shed 5 bases and J 1 base; nucleotides not matched to a gene: 7. Germline loops: CDR1 SEHNR, CDR2 FQNEAQ (reference sequence). CDR3 residues: CASSRPGTVNYGYTF. The DNA of the CDR3 is TGTGCCAGCAGCCGTCCCGGGACAGTTAACTATGGCTACACCTTC.

The rearrangement joins TRBV6-5 to TRBJ2-1; D remains ambiguous. The V gene lost 4 bases and the J gene lost 0 bases, with 13 bases spanning the gap. CDR1 MNHEY and CDR2 SVGAGI come from the germline V gene. CDR3 length: 16 residues. The CDR3 reads CASSSDSSSSYNEQFF. CDR3 bases: TGTGCCAGCAGTTCTGACTCGTCCAGCTCCTACAATGAGCAGTTCTTC.

The chain has TRBV6-1 and TRBJ2-1; 8 nucleotides match TRBD2. Germline values: CDR1 MNHNS, CDR2 SASEGT. This CDR3 is 15 amino acids long. V trimming: 5 bases; J trimming: 7 bases; junction bases outside the gene matches: 10. CDR3 amino acids: CASSPWREADNEQFF. In DNA form, the CDR3 reads TGTGCCAGCAGTCCGTGGCGGGAGGCTGATAATGAGCAGTTCTTC.

Turning to this clone: A much larger clonotype is one base distant, so this may be a read error. J is TRBJ2-5 and V is TRBV5-6, with 9 nucleotides matching TRBD1. The trim removed 3 bases at V and 5 bases at J, leaving 2 bases unmatched. The germline CDR1 and CDR2 sequences are SGHDT and YYEEEE. The CDR3 totals 13 residues. CDR3: CASSSGTGETQYF. As DNA, the CDR3 is TGTGCCAGCAGCTCCGGGACAGGGGAGACCCAGTACTTC.

This sequence joins TRBV28 and TRBJ2-2, with a possible D match to TRBD1 (6 bases). From germline, CDR1 is MDHEN and CDR2 SYDVKM. This CDR3 comprises 15 residues. V was cut by 1 base and J by 2 bases, with 8 bases left in between. The CDR3 nucleotides read TGTGCCAGCAGTTTATCAGGGGTAAACACCGGGGAGCTGTTTTTT. Its translation is CASSLSGVNTGELFF.

In DNA, the CDR3 is TGTGCCAGCAGTGAGCTCAGGGGCTGGGGAAACACCATATATTTT. Translated, it gives CASSELRGWGNTIYF. This chain connects TRBV6-6 to TRBJ1-3, with D maybe TRBD1 (6 bases). Trimming removed 5 bases from V and 4 bases from J, with 15 bases in between. The germline V gene has CDR1 MNHNY and CDR2 SVGAGI (reference sequence). This CDR3 region has 15 residues.

This chain joins TRBV5-4 and TRBJ2-1; D gene unclear. Trimming took off 0 bases at V and 5 bases at J, with 6 bases between the two ends. CDR3 length: 13 residues. Germline CDR1 reads SGHNT; CDR2 reads YYREEE (reference sequence). The CDR3 sequence is CASSLAKDNEQFF. CDR3 nucleotide sequence: TGTGCCAGCAGCTTGGCCAAGGACAATGAGCAGTTCTTC.

The chain couples TRBV5-1 to TRBJ2-1; 10 nucleotides line up with TRBD2. V dropped 4 bases and J dropped 7; count of bases not matched to a gene: 11. Germline values: CDR1 SGHRS, CDR2 YFSETQ. The CDR3 is 16 residues long. The CDR3 region has the DNA TGCGCCAGCAGCCAGTGGAGCGGGAGGGCCAGGAATGAGCAGTTCTTC. It is translated as CASSQWSGRARNEQFF.

In nucleotides, the CDR3 is TGTGCCAGCAGCCTGGCGGGAGCATGGGATACGCAGTATTTT. Translating it yields CASSLAGAWDTQYF. The V call is TRBV14, the J call TRBJ2-3; 7 nucleotides align to TRBD2. The CDR3 is 14 residues long. V was clipped by 4 bases and J by 6 bases; unmatched bases: 7. Germline CDR1 SGHDN, CDR2 FVKESK.

The chain couples TRBV7-6 to TRBJ2-6; D might be TRBD1 or TRBD2, each matching 5 bases. The CDR3 runs 16 residues. The germline V gene encodes CDR1 SGHVS and CDR2 FNYEAQ. The V and J ends lost 1 base and 4 bases respectively, with 11 bases between them. CDR3: CASSLEGRSGANVLTF. CDR3 nucleotide sequence: TGTGCCAGCAGCTTAGAGGGACGATCCGGGGCCAACGTCCTGACTTTC.

This chain uses TRBV6-5 with TRBJ2-7; D is unresolved. Germline loops: CDR1 MNHEY, CDR2 SVGAGI. The CDR3 extends over 14 amino acids. V was clipped by 0 bases and J by 1 base, with 7 bases between them. The CDR3 DNA follows: TGTGCCAGCAGTTACTCCACGGCTTCCTACGAGCAGTACTTC. As protein: CASSYSTASYEQYF.